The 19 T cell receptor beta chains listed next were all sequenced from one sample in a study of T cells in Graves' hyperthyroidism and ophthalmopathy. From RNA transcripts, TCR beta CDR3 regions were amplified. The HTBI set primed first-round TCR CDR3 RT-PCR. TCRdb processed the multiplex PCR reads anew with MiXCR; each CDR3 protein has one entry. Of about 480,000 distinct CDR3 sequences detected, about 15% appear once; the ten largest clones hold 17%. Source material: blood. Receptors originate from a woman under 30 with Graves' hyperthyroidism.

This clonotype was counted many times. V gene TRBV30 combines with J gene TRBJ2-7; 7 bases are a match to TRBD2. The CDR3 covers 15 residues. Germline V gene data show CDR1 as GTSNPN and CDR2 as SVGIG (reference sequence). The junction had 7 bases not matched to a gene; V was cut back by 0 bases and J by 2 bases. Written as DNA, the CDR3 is TGTGCCTGGAGTGTACTCGGGAGGCTTACCTACGAGCAGTACTTC. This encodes CAWSVLGRLTYEQYF.

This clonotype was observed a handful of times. The CDR3 reads CASSTIDRGSSKNIQYF. CDR3 nucleotides: TGTGCCAGTAGTACAATCGACAGGGGGTCATCCAAAAACATTCAGTACTTC. The chain combines TRBV19 with TRBJ2-4, with 9 bases that match TRBD1. The CDR3 consists of 17 residues. J was trimmed by 2 bases and V by 4 bases; bases with no gene match: 9. CDR1 is LNHDA, CDR2 SQIVND, per germline (reference sequence).

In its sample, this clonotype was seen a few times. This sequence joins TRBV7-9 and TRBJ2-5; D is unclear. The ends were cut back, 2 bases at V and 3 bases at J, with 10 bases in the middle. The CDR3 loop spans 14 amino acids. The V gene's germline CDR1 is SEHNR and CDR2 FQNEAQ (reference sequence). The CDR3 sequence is CASSLSQVEETQYF. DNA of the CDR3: TGTGCCAGCAGCTTAAGCCAGGTCGAAGAGACCCAGTACTTC.

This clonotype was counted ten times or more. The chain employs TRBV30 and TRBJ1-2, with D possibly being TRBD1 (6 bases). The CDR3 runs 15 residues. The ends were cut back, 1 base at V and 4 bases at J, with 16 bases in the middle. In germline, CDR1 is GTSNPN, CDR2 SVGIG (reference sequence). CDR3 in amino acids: CAWSDFRDTFYGYTF. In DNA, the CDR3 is TGTGCCTGGAGTGACTTCCGGGACACTTTCTATGGCTACACCTTC.

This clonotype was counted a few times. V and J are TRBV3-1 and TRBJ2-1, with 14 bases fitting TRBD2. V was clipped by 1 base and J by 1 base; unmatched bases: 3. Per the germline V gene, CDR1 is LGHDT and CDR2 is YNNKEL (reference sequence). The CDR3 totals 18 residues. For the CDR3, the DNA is TGTGCCAGCAGCCAAGTACGGACTAGCGGGAGGTCCTACAATGAGCAGTTCTTC. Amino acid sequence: CASSQVRTSGRSYNEQFF.

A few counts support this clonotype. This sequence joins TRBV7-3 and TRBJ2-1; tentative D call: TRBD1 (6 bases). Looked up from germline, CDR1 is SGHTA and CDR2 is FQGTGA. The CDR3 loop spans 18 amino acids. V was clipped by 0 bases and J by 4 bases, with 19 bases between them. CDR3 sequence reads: CASSLTSAGAPLYNEQFF. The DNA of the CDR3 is TGTGCCAGCAGCTTAACGTCTGCAGGGGCCCCACTATACAATGAGCAGTTCTTC.

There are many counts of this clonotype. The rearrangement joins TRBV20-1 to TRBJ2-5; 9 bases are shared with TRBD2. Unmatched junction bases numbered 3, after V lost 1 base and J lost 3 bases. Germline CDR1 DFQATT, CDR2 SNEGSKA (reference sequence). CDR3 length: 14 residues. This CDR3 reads CSARATSGEETQYF. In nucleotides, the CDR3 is TGCAGTGCTAGAGCGACTAGCGGAGAAGAGACCCAGTACTTC.

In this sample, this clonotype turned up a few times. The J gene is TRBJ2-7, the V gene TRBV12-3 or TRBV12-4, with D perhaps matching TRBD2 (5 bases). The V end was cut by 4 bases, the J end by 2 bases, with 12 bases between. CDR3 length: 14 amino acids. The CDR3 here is CASSWGVGTYEQYF. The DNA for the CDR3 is TGTGCCAGCAGTTGGGGAGTGGGGACCTACGAGCAGTACTTC.

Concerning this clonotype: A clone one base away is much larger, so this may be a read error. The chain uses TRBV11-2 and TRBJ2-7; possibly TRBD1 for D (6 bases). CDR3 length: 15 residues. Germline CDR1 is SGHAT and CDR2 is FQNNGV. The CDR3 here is CASSLVAGAIYERYV. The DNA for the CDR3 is TGTGCCAGCAGCTTAGTGGCAGGGGCCATCTACGAGCGGTACGTC.

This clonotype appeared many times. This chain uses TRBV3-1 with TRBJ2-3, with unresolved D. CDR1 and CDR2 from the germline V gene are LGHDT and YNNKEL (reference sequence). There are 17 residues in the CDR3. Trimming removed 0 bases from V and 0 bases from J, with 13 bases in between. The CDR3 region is CASSQDRGADSTDTQYF. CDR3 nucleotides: TGTGCCAGCAGCCAAGATCGTGGCGCGGACAGCACAGATACGCAGTATTTT.

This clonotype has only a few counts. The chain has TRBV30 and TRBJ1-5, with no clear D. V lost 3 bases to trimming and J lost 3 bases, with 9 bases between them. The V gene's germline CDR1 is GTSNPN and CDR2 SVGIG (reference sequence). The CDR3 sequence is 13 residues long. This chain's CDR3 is CAWREQSNQPQHF. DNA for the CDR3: TGTGCCTGGAGAGAGCAGTCCAATCAGCCCCAGCATTTT.

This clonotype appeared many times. The CDR3 is CASGLTLAGGTGEQFF. CDR3 coding DNA: TGTGCTAGTGGTTTGACCCTAGCGGGGGGTACAGGCGAGCAGTTCTTC. The chain combines TRBV12-5 with TRBJ2-1; 11 nucleotides agree with TRBD2. The CDR3 is made up of 16 amino acids. Germline values: CDR1 LGHNT, CDR2 FRNRAP. J lost 10 bases, V lost 2 bases, and 10 bases had no gene match.

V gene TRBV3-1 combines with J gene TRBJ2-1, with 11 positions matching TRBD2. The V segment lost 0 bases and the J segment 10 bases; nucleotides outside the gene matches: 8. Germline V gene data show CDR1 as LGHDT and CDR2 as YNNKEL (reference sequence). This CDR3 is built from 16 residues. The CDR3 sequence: CASSQDVSGRAWEQFF. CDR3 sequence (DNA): TGTGCCAGCAGCCAAGATGTTAGCGGGAGGGCCTGGGAGCAGTTCTTC.

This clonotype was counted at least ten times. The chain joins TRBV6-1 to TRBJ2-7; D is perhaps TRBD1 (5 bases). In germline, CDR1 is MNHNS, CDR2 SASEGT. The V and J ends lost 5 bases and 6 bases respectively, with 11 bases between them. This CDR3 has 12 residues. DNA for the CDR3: TGTGCCAGCAGTACCAGGGCCGGCGAGCAGTACGTC. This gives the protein CASSTRAGEQYV.

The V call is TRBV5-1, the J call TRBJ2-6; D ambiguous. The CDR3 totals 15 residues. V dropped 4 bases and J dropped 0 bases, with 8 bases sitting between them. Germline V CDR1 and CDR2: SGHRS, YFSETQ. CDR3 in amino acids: CASSLRPSGANVLTF. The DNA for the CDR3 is TGCGCCAGCAGCCTTCGCCCCTCTGGGGCCAACGTCCTGACTTTC.

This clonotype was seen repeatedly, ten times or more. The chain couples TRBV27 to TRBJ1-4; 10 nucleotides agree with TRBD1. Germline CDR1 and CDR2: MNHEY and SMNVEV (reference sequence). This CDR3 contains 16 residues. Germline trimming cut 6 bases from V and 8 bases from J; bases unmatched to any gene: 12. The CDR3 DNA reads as TGTGCCAGCAGCTCAAGGAGAGGGACAGGGGTCGAAAAACTGTTTTTT. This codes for CASSSRRGTGVEKLFF.

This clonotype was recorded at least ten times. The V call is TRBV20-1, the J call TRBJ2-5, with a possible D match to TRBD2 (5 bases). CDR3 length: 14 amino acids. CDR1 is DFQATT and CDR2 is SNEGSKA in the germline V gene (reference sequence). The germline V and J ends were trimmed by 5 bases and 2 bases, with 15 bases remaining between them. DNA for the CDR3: TGCAGTGCTGACTTGCCGGGGAGACAAGAGACCCAGTACTTC. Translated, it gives CSADLPGRQETQYF.

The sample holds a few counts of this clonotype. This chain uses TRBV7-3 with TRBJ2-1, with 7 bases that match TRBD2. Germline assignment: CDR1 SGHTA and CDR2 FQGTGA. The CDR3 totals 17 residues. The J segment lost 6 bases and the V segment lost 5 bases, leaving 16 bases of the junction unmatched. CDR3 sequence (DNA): TGTGCCAGCAGCCCATACAACATTGTAGCGGGCCTCAATGAGCAGTTCTTC. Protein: CASSPYNIVAGLNEQFF.

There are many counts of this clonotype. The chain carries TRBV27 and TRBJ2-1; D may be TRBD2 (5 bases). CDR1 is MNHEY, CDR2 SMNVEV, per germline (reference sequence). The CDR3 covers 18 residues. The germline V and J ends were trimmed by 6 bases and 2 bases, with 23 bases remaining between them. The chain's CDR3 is CASSPPGGWGDAYNEQFF. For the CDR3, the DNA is TGTGCCAGCAGCCCCCCTGGCGGGTGGGGAGACGCCTACAATGAGCAGTTCTTC.